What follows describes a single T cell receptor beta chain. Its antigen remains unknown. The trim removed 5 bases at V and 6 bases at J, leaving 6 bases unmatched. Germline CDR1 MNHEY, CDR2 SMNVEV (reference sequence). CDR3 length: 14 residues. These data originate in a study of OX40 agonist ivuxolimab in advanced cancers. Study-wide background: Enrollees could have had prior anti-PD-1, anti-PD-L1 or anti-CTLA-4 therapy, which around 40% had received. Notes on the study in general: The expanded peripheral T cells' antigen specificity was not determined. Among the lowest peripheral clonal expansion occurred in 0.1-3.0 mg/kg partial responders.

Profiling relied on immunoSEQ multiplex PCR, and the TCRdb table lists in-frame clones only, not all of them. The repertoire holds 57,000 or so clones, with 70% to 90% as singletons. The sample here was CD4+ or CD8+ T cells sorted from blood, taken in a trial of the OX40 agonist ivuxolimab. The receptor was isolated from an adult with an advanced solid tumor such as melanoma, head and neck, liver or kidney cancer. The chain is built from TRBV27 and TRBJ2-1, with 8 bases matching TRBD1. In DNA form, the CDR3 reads TGTGCCAGCAGTCCACTGACAGGGGTCAATGAGCAGTTCTTC. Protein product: CASSPLTGVNEQFF.